Each of the 18 T cell receptor beta chains below was sequenced from the same sample in a study of blood T cell repertoires in COVID-19. Sequencing used immunoSEQ multiplex PCR; TCRdb keeps in-frame clones, though not all of them. This sample yields about 260,000 clones, of which roughly 84% are seen a single time; around 4% belongs to the top ten. The sequencing input was peripheral blood. These receptors originate from a man between 60 and 75 years old with acute or convalescent COVID-19.

V and J are TRBV7-3 and TRBJ1-1; tentatively, D is TRBD1 (5 bases). The V gene lost 2 bases and the J gene lost 4 bases, with 11 bases spanning the gap. Germline loops: CDR1 SGHTA, CDR2 FQGTGA. The CDR3 has 14 amino acids. Here the CDR3 reads CASSLAGKTTEAFF. CDR3 DNA: TGTGCCAGCAGCTTAGCAGGGAAGACCACTGAAGCTTTCTTT.

V gene TRBV20-1 combines with J gene TRBJ1-2; D call uncertain. The germline V and J ends were trimmed by 3 bases and 0 bases, with 11 bases remaining between them. Germline CDR1 and CDR2: DFQATT and SNEGSKA (reference sequence). The CDR3 runs 14 residues. CDR3 in amino acids: CSASPADTNYGYTF. The CDR3 nucleotides read TGCAGTGCTAGTCCTGCAGATACTAACTATGGCTACACCTTC.

The count of this clone is one. This chain uses TRBV9 with TRBJ1-1; maybe TRBD1 (5 bases). This CDR3 has 15 amino acids. Germline CDR1 reads SGDLS; CDR2 reads YYNGEE. V dropped 0 bases and J dropped 3 bases, with 12 bases sitting between them. The CDR3 reads CASSVVTGRDTEAFF. In DNA form, the CDR3 reads TGTGCCAGCAGCGTAGTAACGGGCAGGGACACTGAAGCTTTCTTT.

This chain uses TRBV7-3 with TRBJ1-1; D is ambiguous. CDR3 size: 13 residues. Germline V lookup: CDR1 SGHTA, CDR2 FQGTGA. Deletions cut 6 bases from V and 1 base from J, with 9 bases between. The CDR3 DNA is TGTGCCAGCAGGATCTCAGAGAACACTGAAGCTTTCTTT. The encoded protein is CASRISENTEAFF.

V and J are TRBV11-1 and TRBJ2-3; D may be TRBD2 (6 bases). Trimming took off 10 bases at V and 1 base at J, with 12 bases between the two ends. Germline CDR1 reads SGHAT; CDR2 reads FQDESV (reference sequence). The CDR3 runs to 13 residues. The CDR3 DNA is TGTGCCACCCAGCGGGTGGGCACAGATACGCAGTATTTT. Its protein product is CATQRVGTDTQYF.

This sequence joins TRBV4-3 and TRBJ2-7; TRBD2 aligns across 10 bases. V was clipped by 0 bases and J by 5 bases; unmatched bases: 4. Germline assignment: CDR1 LGHNA and CDR2 YSLEER. There are 15 residues in the CDR3. CDR3 nucleotide sequence: TGCGCCAGCAGCCAAGACGGGCTAGCGGGAGACGAGCAGTACTTC. Translation gives CASSQDGLAGDEQYF.

About this clone itself: Other DNA sequences in the same sample also yield this CDR3. The J gene is TRBJ1-1, the V gene TRBV20-1; D is ambiguous. The CDR3 spans 11 residues. Germline V gives CDR1 DFQATT, CDR2 SNEGSKA (reference sequence). V was shortened by 6 bases and J by 1 base, with 6 bases between the two germline ends. DNA for the CDR3: TGCAGTGCATCAGAGAACACTGAAGCTTTCTTT. Translating it yields CSASENTEAFF.

The genes are TRBV18 and TRBJ2-7; TRBD1 aligns across 8 bases. V trimming: 1 base; J trimming: 5 bases; junction bases outside the gene matches: 13. This CDR3 region has 17 residues. Germline V gene lookup returns CDR1 KGHSH and CDR2 LQKENI. CDR3 bases: TGTGCCAGCTCACCACAGGTGGACAGGGTGATTTTTAACGAGCAGTACTTC. Residues: CASSPQVDRVIFNEQYF.

This clone was counted a single time. The rearrangement joins TRBV15 to TRBJ2-1, with 9 positions matching TRBD2. Trimming at V came to 0 bases and at J to 5 bases, leaving 8 bases not matched to a gene. Germline loops: CDR1 LNHNV, CDR2 YYDKDF (reference sequence). The CDR3 runs 17 residues. For the CDR3, the DNA is TGTGCCACCAGCAGAGATCTCGCTAGCGGGATCGACAATGAGCAGTTCTTC. Protein: CATSRDLASGIDNEQFF.

The chain has TRBV10-2 and TRBJ1-6, with TRBD1 identical over 8 bases. Germline CDR1 and CDR2: WSHSY and SAAADI. The CDR3 extends over 15 amino acids. V gave up 8 bases and J gave up 10 bases; unmatched junction bases: 13. The DNA for the CDR3 is TGCGCCAGCGGAGACGGCCAGGGGGCTTGGTCACCCCTCCACTTT. Translation: CASGDGQGAWSPLHF.

CDR3 region: CASSLGGQQAYEQYF. In DNA, the CDR3 is TGTGCCAGTAGCCTAGGGGGACAGCAGGCCTACGAGCAGTACTTC. The chain is built from TRBV19 and TRBJ2-7, with 7 bases identical to TRBD1. Per germline, CDR1 LNHDA and CDR2 SQIVND (reference sequence). The V gene end was trimmed by 6 bases and the J gene end by 2 bases; junction bases not matched to a gene: 10. The CDR3 is 15 amino acids.

J is TRBJ2-7 and V is TRBV20-1; possibly TRBD2 for D (6 bases). CDR1 is DFQATT and CDR2 is SNEGSKA in the germline V gene (reference sequence). There are 12 residues in the CDR3. V lost 3 bases and J lost 4, with 10 bases in between. CDR3 residues: CSASGTSYEQYF. The CDR3 nucleotides read TGCAGTGCTAGTGGGACTTCTTACGAGCAGTACTTC.

This clone appeared a single time. The chain combines TRBV5-4 with TRBJ1-2; D is uncertain. Trimming removed 0 bases at V and 8 bases at J, with 14 bases between. In germline, CDR1 is SGHNT, CDR2 YYREEE (reference sequence). The CDR3 length is 14 residues. DNA of the CDR3: TGTGCCAGCAGCTTGGCCGGGGAAACGCGGGGCTACACCTTC. It translates to CASSLAGETRGYTF.

The chain uses TRBV19 and TRBJ1-6, with a tentative D call TRBD1 (6 bases). The V gene's germline CDR1 is LNHDA and CDR2 SQIVND (reference sequence). The CDR3 has 14 residues. The V end lost 4 bases, the J end lost 4 bases, and 8 bases lay between the germline ends. The CDR3 DNA follows: TGTGCCAGTAGTACAGGACAGTATAATTCACCCCTCCACTTT. Amino acids: CASSTGQYNSPLHF.

This clone has only a few counts. The chain recombines TRBV20-1 with TRBJ1-6; D is ambiguous. The CDR3 totals 13 residues. The germline V and J ends were trimmed by 3 bases and 6 bases, with 9 bases remaining between them. Germline CDR1 reads DFQATT; CDR2 reads SNEGSKA (reference sequence). CDR3 sequence (DNA): TGCAGTGCTAGTCAGAACCTTAATTCACCCCTCCACTTT. This translates into CSASQNLNSPLHF.

The chain carries TRBV9 and TRBJ1-6; D is possibly TRBD1 (6 bases). V lost 4 bases and J 9 bases, leaving 17 bases between the germline ends. From germline, CDR1 is SGDLS and CDR2 YYNGEE. This CDR3 has 15 residues. In DNA, the CDR3 is TGTGCCAGCAGCCCCAACACAGGGCTTAGTTCACCCCTCCACTTT. Translating gives CASSPNTGLSSPLHF. The full variable domain, rest sourced from reference TRBV9 and TRBJ1-6, is DSGVTQTPKHLITATGQRVTLRCSPRSGDLSVYWYQQSLDQGLQFLIQYYNGEERAKGNILERFSAQQFPDLHSELNLSSLELGDSALYFCASSPNTGLSSPLHFGNGTRLTVT.

V is TRBV9 and J is TRBJ2-1, with 14 positions matching TRBD2. The V gene end was trimmed by 4 bases and the J gene end by 0 bases; junction bases not matched to a gene: 6. Germline V gene lookup returns CDR1 SGDLS and CDR2 YYNGEE. The CDR3 contains 18 residues. The CDR3 spells CASSPRLAGGSSYNEQFF. Written as DNA, the CDR3 is TGTGCCAGCAGCCCCCGACTAGCGGGGGGGAGCTCCTACAATGAGCAGTTCTTC.

This clone was found a few times. The chain combines TRBV10-1 with TRBJ1-6; the D is unclear. Germline values: CDR1 WNHNN, CDR2 SYGVQD (reference sequence). V was shortened by 7 bases and J by 0 bases, with 10 bases between the two germline ends. The CDR3 extends over 15 amino acids. CDR3 residues: CASIERISYNSPLHF. In nucleotides, the CDR3 is TGCGCCAGCATCGAGCGGATCTCCTATAATTCACCCCTCCACTTT.